A single sample is the source of the 8 T cell receptor beta chains below, sequenced in a study of blood T cell repertoires in COVID-19. Measured with immunoSEQ multiplex PCR; TCRdb has only the in-frame clones, and not every one. The table lists roughly 100,000 clones, approximately 82% of them singletons, with roughly 14% in the top ten. The sample comprised peripheral blood. All receptors come from a woman over 75 with acute or convalescent COVID-19.

V and J are TRBV28 and TRBJ1-6; TRBD1 might be the D (6 bases). CDR1 and CDR2 from the germline V gene are MDHEN and SYDVKM. The CDR3 has 12 residues. CDR3 protein: CAVEQGHSPLHF. CDR3 in DNA: TGTGCGGTAGAACAGGGCCATTCACCCCTCCACTTT.

The chain combines TRBV7-9 with TRBJ2-2; 9 nucleotides agree with TRBD1. The germline V gene encodes CDR1 SEHNR and CDR2 FQNEAQ (reference sequence). The CDR3 sequence is 17 residues long. Losses at the gene ends were 5 bases for V and 6 bases for J; bases not matched to a gene: 13. In DNA, the CDR3 is TGTGCCAGCAGCAAACCACAGGGGGCCCACCTTGCCGGGGAGCTGTTTTTT. Translation: CASSKPQGAHLAGELFF.

DNA of the CDR3: TGTGCCAGTAGTATGGTCAGCGGATTACCAGGAAACACCATATATTTT. It specifies CASSMVSGLPGNTIYF. The V call is TRBV19, the J call TRBJ1-3; D ambiguous. Germline CDR1 LNHDA, CDR2 SQIVND (reference sequence). Trimming took off 3 bases at V and 4 bases at J, with 16 bases between the two ends. The CDR3 sequence is 16 residues long.

The count of this clone is one. The CDR3: CASSIQVGDTQYF. Here the CDR3 DNA reads TGTGCCAGTAGTATTCAGGTGGGAGATACGCAGTATTTT. The V and J genes are TRBV19 and TRBJ2-3; D gene uncertain. CDR3 size: 13 residues. Deletions cut 3 bases from V and 5 bases from J, with 9 bases between. The V gene's germline CDR1 is LNHDA and CDR2 SQIVND (reference sequence).

V and J are TRBV7-2 and TRBJ2-2; 8 nucleotides match TRBD2. CDR3 length equals 16 residues. Unmatched junction bases numbered 10, after V lost 5 bases and J lost 5 bases. Germline CDR1 SGHTA, CDR2 FQGNSA. The CDR3 is CASSPRLARQTGELFF. The CDR3 bases are TGTGCCAGCAGCCCCCGACTAGCGAGACAGACCGGGGAGCTGTTTTTT.

This clone has a handful of counts. The chain couples TRBV5-1 to TRBJ2-1; 8 bases line up with TRBD2. The ends lost 0 bases at V and 0 bases at J; junction bases unmatched: 2. The CDR3 contains 16 residues. CDR1 is SGHRS, CDR2 YFSETQ, per germline. The CDR3: CASSLAGGVSYNEQFF. For the CDR3, the DNA is TGCGCCAGCAGCTTGGCCGGGGGGGTCTCCTACAATGAGCAGTTCTTC.

This clone was recorded a few times. V usage is TRBV28 and J usage is TRBJ1-1, with a possible D match to TRBD1 (6 bases). Germline CDR1 and CDR2: MDHEN and SYDVKM. The CDR3 contains 17 residues. Deletions cut 1 base from V and 3 bases from J, with 18 bases between. The CDR3 region has the DNA TGTGCCAGCAGTTTATCCAGGGGATTGATTTGGGACACTGAAGCTTTCTTT. This translates into CASSLSRGLIWDTEAFF.

This chain connects TRBV4-3 to TRBJ2-1; TRBD2 matches at 16 bases. Germline V gives CDR1 LGHNA, CDR2 YSLEER. Trimming took 6 bases from V and 8 from J; bases not matched to a gene: 4. The CDR3 has 15 residues. As DNA, the CDR3 is TGCGCCAGCAGTTCGGGACTAGCGGGAGGGGATGAGCAGTTCTTC. Amino acid sequence: CASSSGLAGGDEQFF.